The 26 T cell receptor beta chains in this list originate from one sample, sequenced in a study of blood T cells in healthy people across ages. Through a sample-barcoded 5' primer and a J-beta primer mix, a second PCR was run for roughly 6 to 12 cycles. One entry per CDR3 protein, called by TCRdb with MiXCR from the 5' RACE reads. The sample consists of some 560,000 distinct CDR3 sequences, roughly a quarter of them appearing once. This sample was also put to use in a study of T cells of mothers and their children.

The source material was blood. These receptors were collected from a boy between 2 and 10 years old in good health.

Concerning this clonotype: A much larger clone lies a single base off, so this may be a read error. The V call is TRBV3-1, the J call TRBJ1-1, with D maybe TRBD1 (6 bases). The CDR3 totals 15 residues. Germline V gene lookup returns CDR1 LGHDT and CDR2 YNNKEL (reference sequence). The CDR3, as DNA: TGTGCCGGCAGCCCCTGGGAGGAGGGGGACACTGAAGCTTTCTTT. Protein product: CAGSPWEEGDTEAFF.

The chain couples TRBV20-1 to TRBJ2-5, with 7 bases identical to TRBD1. After removal of 5 bases from V and 1 base from J, the junction contained 10 bases not matched to a gene. The CDR3 covers 15 residues. Germline loops: CDR1 DFQATT, CDR2 SNEGSKA (reference sequence). CDR3 residues: CSAQGVSPIQETQYF. Written as DNA, the CDR3 is TGCAGTGCTCAGGGGGTGTCTCCAATCCAAGAGACCCAGTACTTC.

Written as DNA, the CDR3 is TGTGCTAGTGGTTTGTCCCCTCTAGTAGACTACGAGCAGTACTTC. Protein: CASGLSPLVDYEQYF. V and J are TRBV12-5 and TRBJ2-7; D not resolved. The CDR3 sequence is 15 residues long. Germline assignment: CDR1 LGHNT and CDR2 FRNRAP. Trimming took 2 bases from V and 3 from J, leaving 14 bases between them.

This clonotype was detected a few times. The V gene is TRBV30, the J gene TRBJ2-1, with D possibly TRBD2 on 6 matching bases. Germline-derived CDR1 and CDR2 are GTSNPN and SVGIG (reference sequence). The CDR3 runs to 12 residues. V was clipped by 0 bases and J by 10 bases, with 10 bases between them. DNA of the CDR3: TGTGCCTGGAGTGTAGGGCTAGCGGAGCAGTTCTTC. This encodes CAWSVGLAEQFF.

The V gene is TRBV28, the J gene TRBJ2-1, with D unclear. CDR1 is MDHEN, CDR2 SYDVKM, per germline. This CDR3 has 14 amino acids. V shed 7 bases and J shed 7 bases, with 17 bases lying between them. The CDR3 loop reads CASTGVPETNEQFF. The CDR3 DNA reads TGTGCCAGCACTGGGGTTCCCGAGACGAATGAGCAGTTCTTC.

V is TRBV5-1 and J is TRBJ1-2; the D gene is possibly TRBD1 (6 bases). V gave up 0 bases and J gave up 3 bases, with 9 bases separating them. The CDR3 runs to 14 residues. Germline values: CDR1 SGHRS, CDR2 YFSETQ. CDR3 region: CASSLARTDYGYTF. For the CDR3, the DNA is TGCGCCAGCAGCTTGGCCCGGACAGACTATGGCTACACCTTC. Complete variable domain (other parts from reference TRBV5-1 and TRBJ1-2): KAGVTQTPRYLIKTRGQQVTLSCSPISGHRSVSWYQQTPGQGLQFLFEYFSETQRNKGNFPGRFSGRQFSNSRSEMNVSTLELGDSALYLCASSLARTDYGYTFGSGTRLTVV.

The V call is TRBV27, the J call TRBJ2-3; D gene unclear. This CDR3 contains 15 residues. Looked up from germline, CDR1 is MNHEY and CDR2 is SMNVEV (reference sequence). Trimming left V 6 bases short and J 1 base short, with 14 bases between. CDR3 coding DNA: TGTGCCAGCAGCCCCCGTAACGTCGGCACAGATACGCAGTATTTT. It encodes CASSPRNVGTDTQYF.

V usage is TRBV5-1 and J usage is TRBJ2-1; 8 nucleotides line up with TRBD2. Germline lookup yields CDR1 SGHRS and CDR2 YFSETQ. The V and J ends lost 1 base and 4 bases, in that order; junction bases with no gene match: 10. This CDR3 has 17 amino acids. DNA for the CDR3: TGCGCCAGCAGCTTGTTCACTAGCGGAGAGGGGTACAATGAGCAGTTCTTC. Its translation is CASSLFTSGEGYNEQFF.

The rearrangement links TRBV29-1 to TRBJ2-3, with a tentative D call TRBD2 (7 bases). The germline V and J ends were trimmed by 1 base and 5 bases, with 16 bases remaining between them. The germline V gene has CDR1 SQVTM and CDR2 ANQGSEA. CDR3 size: 15 residues. CDR3 nucleotides: TGCAGCGTTGAAGCGGCGGGGGCCCGGGGAGATACGCAGTATTTT. Protein product: CSVEAAGARGDTQYF.

This chain joins TRBV20-1 and TRBJ1-3; D uncertain. This CDR3 contains 12 residues. The V end lost 6 bases, the J end lost 0 bases, and 6 bases lay between the germline ends. Per germline, CDR1 DFQATT and CDR2 SNEGSKA (reference sequence). CDR3 coding DNA: TGCAGTGCCCGGGACTCTGGAAACACCATATATTTT. This sequence encodes CSARDSGNTIYF.

This clonotype was seen more than once but under ten times. The chain employs TRBV7-2 and TRBJ1-5, with D perhaps TRBD1 (5 bases). Trimming took off 6 bases at V and 3 bases at J, with 9 bases between the two ends. This CDR3 has 13 residues. Germline CDR1 reads SGHTA; CDR2 reads FQGNSA. The CDR3 DNA reads TGTGCCAGCAGTTCAGGGACCAATCAGCCCCAGCATTTT. It encodes CASSSGTNQPQHF.

This clonotype was detected only a few times. This chain links TRBV5-1 with TRBJ2-5, with D perhaps being TRBD1 or TRBD2 (5 bases each). Trimming stripped 0 bases from V and 4 bases from J, with 10 bases between. The germline CDR1 and CDR2 sequences are SGHRS and YFSETQ. This CDR3 has 14 residues. The CDR3 protein is CASSLGAGTETQYF. DNA of the CDR3: TGCGCCAGCAGCTTGGGGGCAGGGACAGAGACCCAGTACTTC. Looking up the rest from reference TRBV5-1 and TRBJ2-5 gives the full variable domain: KAGVTQTPRYLIKTRGQQVTLSCSPISGHRSVSWYQQTPGQGLQFLFEYFSETQRNKGNFPGRFSGRQFSNSRSEMNVSTLELGDSALYLCASSLGAGTETQYFGPGTRLLVL.

Only a few counts were recorded for this clonotype. The rearrangement links TRBV9 to TRBJ2-5; D call uncertain. The CDR3 loop spans 13 amino acids. V was trimmed by 4 bases and J by 5 bases, leaving 12 bases between them. Germline CDR1 reads SGDLS; CDR2 reads YYNGEE. The CDR3 reads CASSKIPLETQYF. The DNA for the CDR3 is TGTGCCAGCAGCAAGATACCATTGGAGACCCAGTACTTC.

Remarks on this clonotype: At one boundary the junction diverges from the germline segment, which might be a read error. The chain combines TRBV12-3 or TRBV12-4 with TRBJ2-4; D might be TRBD1 (6 bases). CDR3 size: 19 residues. Written as DNA, the CDR3 is TGTGCCAGCAGCCGGGCAAGGCAGGGGATCTCCTTAGCCAAAAACATCCAGTACTTC. Amino acids: CASSRARQGISLAKNIQYF.

The chain has TRBV5-8 and TRBJ1-2; a possible D gene is TRBD1 (6 bases). This CDR3 comprises 14 residues. With 4 bases removed from V and 4 bases from J, the gap between germline ends came to 14 bases. Germline CDR1 is SGHTS and CDR2 is YDEGEE. CDR3 coding DNA: TGTGCCAGCAGCCGGACCAGGGGTACCTATGGCTACACCTTC. It codes for CASSRTRGTYGYTF.

V gene TRBV18 combines with J gene TRBJ1-4; maybe TRBD1 (5 bases). This CDR3 region has 18 residues. Trimming removed 2 bases from V and 0 bases from J, with 16 bases in between. Germline V lookup: CDR1 KGHSH, CDR2 LQKENI. DNA of the CDR3: TGTGCCAGCTCACCAAGGCTGACGGGGGATGCAACTAATGAAAAACTGTTTTTT. Encoded protein: CASSPRLTGDATNEKLFF.

The CDR3 coding sequence is TGTGCCAGCAGTCCTGGGACAGGGGGCATCGGCTATGGCTACACCTTC. Protein product: CASSPGTGGIGYGYTF. V gene TRBV28 combines with J gene TRBJ1-2, with 12 bases aligning to TRBD1. This CDR3 spans 16 amino acids. V shed 5 bases and J 4 bases; nucleotides not matched to a gene: 8. Per the germline V gene, CDR1 is MDHEN and CDR2 is SYDVKM.

The chain carries TRBV2 and TRBJ1-4, with 8 positions matching TRBD1. CDR1 SNHLY and CDR2 FYNNEI come from the germline V gene. With V trimmed by 5 bases and J by 2 bases, 7 bases remained unmatched. CDR3 length: 16 residues. This CDR3 reads CASSFLRTGTNEKLFF. Written as DNA, the CDR3 is TGTGCCAGCAGTTTTTTGAGGACAGGGACTAATGAAAAACTGTTTTTT.

The V gene is TRBV6-6, the J gene TRBJ1-2; 9 bases agree with TRBD1. The CDR3 extends over 15 amino acids. Germline V gene data show CDR1 as MNHNY and CDR2 as SVGAGI (reference sequence). Trimming took 4 bases from V and 3 from J; bases not matched to a gene: 6. The chain's CDR3 is CASSSTDRGDYGYTF. CDR3 nucleotides: TGTGCCAGCAGTTCCACGGACAGGGGAGACTATGGCTACACCTTC.

The chain joins TRBV29-1 to TRBJ1-4; the D is unclear. This CDR3 comprises 15 residues. The germline V gene has CDR1 SQVTM and CDR2 ANQGSEA. The V gene lost 7 bases and the J gene lost 1 base, with 16 bases spanning the gap. This chain's CDR3 is CSALTNTRTNEKLFF. CDR3 DNA sequence: TGCAGCGCCTTAACCAATACGAGAACTAATGAAAAACTGTTTTTT.

This clonotype was found a few times. The chain links TRBV20-1 to TRBJ2-7, with D hard to call. This CDR3 comprises 12 residues. From germline, CDR1 is DFQATT and CDR2 SNEGSKA (reference sequence). V was shortened by 0 bases and J by 4 bases, with 7 bases between the two germline ends. CDR3 loop: CSARDTGYEQYF. The CDR3 DNA is TGCAGTGCTAGAGATACCGGTTACGAGCAGTACTTC.

The chain links TRBV20-1 to TRBJ1-5; D is perhaps TRBD1 (5 bases). V was shortened by 1 base and J by 4 bases, with 14 bases between the two germline ends. The CDR3 has 15 residues. Germline V gene data show CDR1 as DFQATT and CDR2 as SNEGSKA (reference sequence). CDR3 nucleotides: TGCAGTGCTAGAGTCGGGGCAGCCGTTAATCAGCCCCAGCATTTT. Translating it yields CSARVGAAVNQPQHF.

The V and J genes are TRBV11-2 and TRBJ2-5; 7 bases match TRBD2. Germline V gene lookup returns CDR1 SGHAT and CDR2 FQNNGV. This CDR3 contains 15 residues. The junction had 8 bases not matched to a gene; V was cut back by 5 bases and J by 2 bases. For the CDR3, the DNA is TGTGCCAGCAGCGGAGCGGGACTTGGGCAAGAGACCCAGTACTTC. Translating it yields CASSGAGLGQETQYF. Looking up the rest from reference TRBV11-2 and TRBJ2-5 gives the full variable domain: EAGVAQSPRYKIIEKRQSVAFWCNPISGHATLYWYQQILGQGPKLLIQFQNNGVVDDSQLPKDRFSAERLKGVDSTLKIQPAKLEDSAVYLCASSGAGLGQETQYFGPGTRLLVL.

This sequence joins TRBV5-1 and TRBJ2-7; D gene unclear. V was trimmed by 4 bases and J by 3 bases, leaving 17 bases between them. The CDR3 consists of 15 residues. Germline values: CDR1 SGHRS, CDR2 YFSETQ. CDR3 in DNA: TGCGCCAGCAGCCCTACGACCACAGTTGACTACGAGCAGTACTTC. Translated: CASSPTTTVDYEQYF.

This clonotype was picked up a small number of times. V and J are TRBV20-1 and TRBJ2-5; D not certain. Germline V CDR1 and CDR2: DFQATT, SNEGSKA (reference sequence). The CDR3 totals 13 residues. Trimming removed 6 bases at V and 5 bases at J, with 16 bases between. The CDR3 region is CSALPGARETQYF. CDR3 sequence (DNA): TGCAGTGCCCTTCCCGGAGCCCGGGAGACCCAGTACTTC.

This chain joins TRBV6-5 and TRBJ2-2, with D uncertain. The CDR3 covers 17 residues. V dropped 0 bases and J dropped 4 bases, with 15 bases sitting between them. The germline CDR1 and CDR2 sequences are MNHEY and SVGAGI. The CDR3, as DNA: TGTGCCAGCAGTTACTCCCCTCCACCCAGCCTCACCGGGGAGCTGTTTTTT. It encodes CASSYSPPPSLTGELFF.